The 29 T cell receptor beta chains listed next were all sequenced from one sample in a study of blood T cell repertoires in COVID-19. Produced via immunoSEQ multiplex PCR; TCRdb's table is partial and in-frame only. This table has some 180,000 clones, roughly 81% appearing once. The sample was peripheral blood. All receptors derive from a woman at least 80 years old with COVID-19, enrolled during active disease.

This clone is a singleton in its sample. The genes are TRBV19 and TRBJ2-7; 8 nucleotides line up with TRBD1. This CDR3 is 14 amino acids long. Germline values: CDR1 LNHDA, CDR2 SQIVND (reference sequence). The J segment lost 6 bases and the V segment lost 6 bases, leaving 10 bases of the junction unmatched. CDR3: CASRPGPTGGEQYF. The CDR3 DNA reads TGTGCCAGTAGACCGGGACCCACAGGGGGCGAGCAGTACTTC.

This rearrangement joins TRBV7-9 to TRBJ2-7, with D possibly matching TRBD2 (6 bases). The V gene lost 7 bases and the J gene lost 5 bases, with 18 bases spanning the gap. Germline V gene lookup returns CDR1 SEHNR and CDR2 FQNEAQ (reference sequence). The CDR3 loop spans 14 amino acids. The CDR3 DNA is TGTGCCAGCACCCCCTCAGGAGGGAACGACGAGCAGTACTTC. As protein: CASTPSGGNDEQYF.

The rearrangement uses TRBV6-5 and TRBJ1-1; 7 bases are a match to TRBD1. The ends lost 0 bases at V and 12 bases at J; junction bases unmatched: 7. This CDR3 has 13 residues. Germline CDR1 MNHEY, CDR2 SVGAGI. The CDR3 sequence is CASSYSFLTGTFF. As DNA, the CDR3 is TGTGCCAGCAGTTACTCCTTTTTGACAGGGACTTTCTTT.

CDR3 bases: TGTGCCAGCAGTTACTCGGGACAGGGTTACAATGAGCAGTTCTTC. Its translation is CASSYSGQGYNEQFF. This rearrangement joins TRBV6-5 to TRBJ2-1; 9 nucleotides align to TRBD1. In germline, CDR1 is MNHEY, CDR2 SVGAGI. V shed 0 bases, J shed 4 bases, and the junction held 1 base outside the gene matches. The CDR3 sequence is 15 residues long.

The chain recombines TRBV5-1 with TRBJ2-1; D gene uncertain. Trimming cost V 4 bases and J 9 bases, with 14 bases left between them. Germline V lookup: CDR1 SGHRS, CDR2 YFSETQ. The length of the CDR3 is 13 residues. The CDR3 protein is CASSLWADTEQFF. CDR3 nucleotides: TGCGCCAGCAGCCTGTGGGCCGATACTGAGCAGTTCTTC.

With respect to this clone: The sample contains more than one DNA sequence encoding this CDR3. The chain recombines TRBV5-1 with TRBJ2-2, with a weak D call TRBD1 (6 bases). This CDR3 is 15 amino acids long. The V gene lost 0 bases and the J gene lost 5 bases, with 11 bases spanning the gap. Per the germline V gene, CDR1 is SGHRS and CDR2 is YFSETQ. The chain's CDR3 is CASSLEGGRTGELFF. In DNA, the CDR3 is TGCGCCAGCAGCTTGGAAGGGGGACGTACCGGGGAGCTGTTTTTT.

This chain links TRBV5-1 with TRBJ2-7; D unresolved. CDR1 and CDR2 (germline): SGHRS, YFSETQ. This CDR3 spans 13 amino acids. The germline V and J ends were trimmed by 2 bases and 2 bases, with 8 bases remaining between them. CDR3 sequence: CASSFALAYEQYF. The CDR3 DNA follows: TGCGCCAGCAGCTTCGCGCTAGCCTACGAGCAGTACTTC.

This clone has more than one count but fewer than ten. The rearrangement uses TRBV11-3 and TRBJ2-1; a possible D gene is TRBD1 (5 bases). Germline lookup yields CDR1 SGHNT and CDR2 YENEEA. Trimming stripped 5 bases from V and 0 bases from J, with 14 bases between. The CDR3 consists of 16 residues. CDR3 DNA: TGTGCCAGCAGCCGTAGCCGGACAAGCTCCTACAATGAGCAGTTCTTC. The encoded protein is CASSRSRTSSYNEQFF.

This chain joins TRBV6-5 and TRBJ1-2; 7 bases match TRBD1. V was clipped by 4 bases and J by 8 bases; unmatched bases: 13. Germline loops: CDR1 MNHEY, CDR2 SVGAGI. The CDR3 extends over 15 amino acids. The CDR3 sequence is CASSSIRQGPSGYTF. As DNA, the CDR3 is TGTGCCAGCAGTTCCATCCGACAGGGCCCCTCGGGCTACACCTTC.

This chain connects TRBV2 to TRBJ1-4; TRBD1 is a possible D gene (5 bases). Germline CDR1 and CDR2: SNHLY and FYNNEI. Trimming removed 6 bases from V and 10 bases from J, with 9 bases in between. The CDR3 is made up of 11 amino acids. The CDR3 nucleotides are TGTGCCAGCAGGTGGGGCCGAAAACTGTTTTTT. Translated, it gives CASRWGRKLFF.

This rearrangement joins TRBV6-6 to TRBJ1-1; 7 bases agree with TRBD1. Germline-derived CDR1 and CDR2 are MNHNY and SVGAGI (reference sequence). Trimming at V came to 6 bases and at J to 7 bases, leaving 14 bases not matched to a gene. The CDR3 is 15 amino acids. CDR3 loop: CASRVSAQGLVEAFF. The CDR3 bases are TGTGCCAGCAGGGTTTCCGCACAGGGGTTGGTTGAAGCTTTCTTT.

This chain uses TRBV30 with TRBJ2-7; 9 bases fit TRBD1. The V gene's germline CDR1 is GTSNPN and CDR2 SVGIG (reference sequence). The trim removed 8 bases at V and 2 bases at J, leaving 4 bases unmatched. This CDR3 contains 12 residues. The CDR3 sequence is CAVNRGPYEQYF. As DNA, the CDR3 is TGTGCCGTAAACAGGGGGCCCTACGAGCAGTACTTC.

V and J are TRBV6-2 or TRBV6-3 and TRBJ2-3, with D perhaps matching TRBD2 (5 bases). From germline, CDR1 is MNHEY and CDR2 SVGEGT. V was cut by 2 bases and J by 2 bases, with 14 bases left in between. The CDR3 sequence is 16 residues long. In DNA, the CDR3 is TGTGCCAGCAGTTACCCCCTCCAGCGGCCCACAGATACGCAGTATTTT. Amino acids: CASSYPLQRPTDTQYF.

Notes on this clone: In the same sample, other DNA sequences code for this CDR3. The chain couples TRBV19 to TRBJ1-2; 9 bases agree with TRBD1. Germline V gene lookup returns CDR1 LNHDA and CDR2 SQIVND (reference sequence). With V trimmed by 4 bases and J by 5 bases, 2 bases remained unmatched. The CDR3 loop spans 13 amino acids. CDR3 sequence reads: CASSTGQGYGYTF. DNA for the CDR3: TGTGCCAGTAGTACAGGACAGGGGTATGGCTACACCTTC.

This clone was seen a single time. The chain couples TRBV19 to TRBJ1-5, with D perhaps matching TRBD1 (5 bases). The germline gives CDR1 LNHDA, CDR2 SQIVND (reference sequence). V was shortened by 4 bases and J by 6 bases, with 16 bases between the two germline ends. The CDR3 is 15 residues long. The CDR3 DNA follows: TGTGCCAGTAGTAAGGTTTCAGGGTTAACTCAGCCCCAGCATTTT. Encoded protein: CASSKVSGLTQPQHF.

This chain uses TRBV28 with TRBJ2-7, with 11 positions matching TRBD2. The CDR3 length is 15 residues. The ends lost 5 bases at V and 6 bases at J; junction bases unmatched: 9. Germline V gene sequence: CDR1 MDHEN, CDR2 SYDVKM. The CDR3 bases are TGTGCCAGCAGTCAACTAGCGGGAGAATGGGCCGAGCAGTACTTC. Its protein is CASSQLAGEWAEQYF.

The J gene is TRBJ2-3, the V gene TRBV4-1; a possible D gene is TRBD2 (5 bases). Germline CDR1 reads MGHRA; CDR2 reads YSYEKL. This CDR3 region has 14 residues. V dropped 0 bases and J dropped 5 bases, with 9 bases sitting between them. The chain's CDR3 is CASSQDPGVDTQYF. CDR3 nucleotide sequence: TGCGCCAGCAGCCAAGATCCCGGGGTAGATACGCAGTATTTT.

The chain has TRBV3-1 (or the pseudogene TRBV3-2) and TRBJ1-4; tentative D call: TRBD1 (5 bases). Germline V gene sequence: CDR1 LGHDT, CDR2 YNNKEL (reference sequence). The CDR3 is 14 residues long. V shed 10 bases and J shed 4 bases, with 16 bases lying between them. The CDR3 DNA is TGTGCCACTAGAAACAGGCGTGGTAATGAAAAACTGTTTTTT. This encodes CATRNRRGNEKLFF.

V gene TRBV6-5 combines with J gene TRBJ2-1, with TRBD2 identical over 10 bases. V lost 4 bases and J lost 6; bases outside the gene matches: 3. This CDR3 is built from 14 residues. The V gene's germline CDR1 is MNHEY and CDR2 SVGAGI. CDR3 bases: TGTGCCAGCAGTTCCGGGACTAGCGTCAATGAGCAGTTCTTC. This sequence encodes CASSSGTSVNEQFF.

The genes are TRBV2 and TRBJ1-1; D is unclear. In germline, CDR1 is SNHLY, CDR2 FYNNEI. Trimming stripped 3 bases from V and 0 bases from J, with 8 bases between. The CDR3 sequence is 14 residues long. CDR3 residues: CASSDVVMNTEAFF. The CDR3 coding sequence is TGTGCCAGCAGTGACGTAGTCATGAACACTGAAGCTTTCTTT.

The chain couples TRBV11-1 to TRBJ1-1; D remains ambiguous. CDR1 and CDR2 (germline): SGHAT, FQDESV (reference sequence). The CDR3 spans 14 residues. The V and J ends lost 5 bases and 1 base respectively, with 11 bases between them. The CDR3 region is CASSLVSGNTEAFF. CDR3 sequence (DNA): TGTGCCAGCAGCCTAGTCTCGGGGAACACTGAAGCTTTCTTT.

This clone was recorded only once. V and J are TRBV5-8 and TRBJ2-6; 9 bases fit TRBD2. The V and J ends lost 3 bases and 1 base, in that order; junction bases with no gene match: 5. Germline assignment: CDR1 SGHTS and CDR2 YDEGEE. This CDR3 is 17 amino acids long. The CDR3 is CASSWGTSWSGANVLTF. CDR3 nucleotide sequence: TGTGCCAGCAGCTGGGGGACTAGCTGGTCTGGGGCCAACGTCCTGACTTTC. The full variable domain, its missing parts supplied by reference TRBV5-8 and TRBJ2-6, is EAGVTQSPTHLIKTRGQQATLRCSPISGHTSVYWYQQALGLGLQFLLWYDEGEERNRGNFPPRFSGRQFPNYSSELNVNALELEDSALYLCASSWGTSWSGANVLTFGAGSRLTVL.

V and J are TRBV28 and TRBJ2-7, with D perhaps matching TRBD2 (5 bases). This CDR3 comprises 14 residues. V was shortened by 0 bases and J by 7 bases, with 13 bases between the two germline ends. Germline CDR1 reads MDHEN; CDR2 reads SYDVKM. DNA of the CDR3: TGTGCCAGCAGTTTATGGCCACTAGATTGGGAGCAGTACTTC. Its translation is CASSLWPLDWEQYF.

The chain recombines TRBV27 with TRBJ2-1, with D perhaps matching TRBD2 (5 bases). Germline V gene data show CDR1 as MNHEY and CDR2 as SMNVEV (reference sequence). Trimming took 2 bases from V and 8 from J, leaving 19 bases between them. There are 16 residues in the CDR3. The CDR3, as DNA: TGTGCCAGCAGTTTAACTGCCGGACTTCCCTCTCATGAGCAGTTCTTC. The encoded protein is CASSLTAGLPSHEQFF.

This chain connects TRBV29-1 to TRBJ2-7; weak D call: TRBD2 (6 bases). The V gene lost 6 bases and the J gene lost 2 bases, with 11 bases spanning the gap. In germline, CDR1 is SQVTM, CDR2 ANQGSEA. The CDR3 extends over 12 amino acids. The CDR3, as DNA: TGCAGCGTGGGGACTCCCCCCTACGAGCAGTACTTC. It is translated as CSVGTPPYEQYF.

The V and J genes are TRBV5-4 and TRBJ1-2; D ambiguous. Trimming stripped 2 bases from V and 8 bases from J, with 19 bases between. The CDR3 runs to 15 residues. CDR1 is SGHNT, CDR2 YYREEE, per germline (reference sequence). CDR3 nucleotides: TGTGCCAGCAGCTTAGATTCGGTCCGCCTTCAAGGCTACACCTTC. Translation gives CASSLDSVRLQGYTF.

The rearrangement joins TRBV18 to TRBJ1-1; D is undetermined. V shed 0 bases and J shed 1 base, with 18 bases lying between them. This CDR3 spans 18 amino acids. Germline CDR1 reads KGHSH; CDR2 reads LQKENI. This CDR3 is CASSPPGRESRANTEAFF. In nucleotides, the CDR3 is TGTGCCAGCTCACCACCGGGTCGGGAAAGTAGGGCGAACACTGAAGCTTTCTTT. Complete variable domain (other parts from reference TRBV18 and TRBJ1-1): NAGVMQNPRHLVRRRGQEARLRCSPMKGHSHVYWYRQLPEEGLKFMVYLQKENIIDESGMPKERFSAEFPKEGPSILRIQQVVRGDSAAYFCASSPPGRESRANTEAFFGQGTRLTVV.

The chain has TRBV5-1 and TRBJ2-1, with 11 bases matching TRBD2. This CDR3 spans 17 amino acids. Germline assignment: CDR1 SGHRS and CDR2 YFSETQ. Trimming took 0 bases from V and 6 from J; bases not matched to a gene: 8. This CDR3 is CASSLGPTSGIRNEQFF. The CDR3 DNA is TGCGCCAGCAGCTTGGGACCGACTAGCGGGATTCGCAATGAGCAGTTCTTC.

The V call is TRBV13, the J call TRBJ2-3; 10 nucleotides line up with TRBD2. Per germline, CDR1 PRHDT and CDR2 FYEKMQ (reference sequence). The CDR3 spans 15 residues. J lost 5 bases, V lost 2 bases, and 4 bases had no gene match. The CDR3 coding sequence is TGTGCCAGCAGCTTACGGGGACTAGCGTTAGATACGCAGTATTTT. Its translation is CASSLRGLALDTQYF.